The subject of this entry is one TCR beta chain. The antigen remains unidentified. The sample belongs to a study of OX40 agonist ivuxolimab in advanced cancers. The overall study: Partial responses were recorded for three patients, including one with hepatocellular carcinoma and two with cutaneous melanoma. General observations from the study: Clonal expansion in partial responders at 0.1-3.0 mg/kg ranked among the lowest. Some nonresponders additionally presented with little normalized T-cell clonal expansion.

Generated by immunoSEQ multiplex PCR, the TCRdb table keeps only in-frame clones and is missing some. The sample holds approximately 90,000 clones; about 88% are singletons and the top ten take approximately 0.28%. This sequence originates from an adult with an advanced solid tumor such as melanoma, head and neck, liver or kidney cancer. The source was CD4+ or CD8+ T cells sorted from blood, collected in a trial of the OX40 agonist ivuxolimab.

This CDR3 reads CASRMTGDSEQFF. In nucleotides, the CDR3 is TGTGCCAGTAGAATGACAGGGGATAGTGAGCAGTTCTTC. The rearrangement uses TRBV19 and TRBJ2-1, with 8 bases aligning to TRBD1. The V gene's germline CDR1 is LNHDA and CDR2 SQIVND (reference sequence). CDR3 size: 13 residues. V was pared by 6 bases and J by 9 bases, with 7 bases of the junction left unmatched.